This entry describes one T cell receptor (beta chain). What this receptor recognizes is not known. No clone much larger than this one lies a single base away; base qualities are absent. TCRbeta CDR3 regions were amplified from genomic DNA by means of the immunoSEQ Assay, a bias-controlled multiplex PCR. Regarding the original processing steps: Nucleated cell counts per sample were estimated from amplification of reference gene primers within the assay. Sequence reads were collapsed and filtered to measure the absolute abundance of every unique TCRbeta CDR3 rearrangement. For each sample, productive Simpson clonality was calculated as the square root of Simpson's diversity index over productive rearrangements. The immuneACCESS repertoire file appears here via TCRdb, limited to in-frame rearrangements. These files lack a portion of the clones; in checked studies, under half of the deficit traces to unresolved V genes, and the cause of the others is not known. For V, J and clone size, that table is used; D and trimming come from the DNA. A total of over 130,000 clones appear in this sample, approximately 90% of them only once. Roughly 30% of the sample is in the top ten clones.

CDR1 SGHTA and CDR2 FQGTGA are derived from the germline V gene. The CDR3 goes from the cysteine to the phenylalanine over 15 residues. The kept DNA is CDR3 alone, 45 bases in frame from the first base. Compared with germline, V lacks 5 bases and J lacks 2 bases; bases without a gene match: 5. These data originate in a study of blood T cell repertoires in COVID-19 (TCRdb year 2020). Describing the broader study: Samples from collaborators originated in the United States, Italy and Spain and spanned both the acute and convalescent phases of COVID-19. Nearly every sample came with metadata listing a de-identified subject ID, COVID-19 status, age in years and sex. The repertoires were made available in a free public database intended to serve as a resource for research on the immune response to SARS-CoV-2. Where available, HLA class I and class II types were taken from metadata supplied by the sample provider and were not determined by assay-based typing. Deeply sampled blood TCRbeta repertoires from subjects exposed to, actively infected with, or recovered from COVID-19 were included in the dataset. Samples were obtained from the ongoing ImmuneRACE study (first 160 participants) and from 1,200 or so subjects provided by 6 global collaborators. The material from the prospective study consisted of cDNA or gDNA derived from T cells, B-cell-depleted T cells, or PBMCs.

Overall study outcomes, separate from this receptor: How much clinical and demographic metadata was included differed by source and by participant, and the metadata was provided uncurated.

The collaborating institutions used their own protocols to collect whole blood in K2EDTA tubes. Collaborator samples were shipped for TCRbeta analysis as frozen whole blood, isolated PBMCs, or DNA extracted from either sample type. This receptor was identified in a human donor in a cohort sampled during active COVID-19. Sequencing was carried out using peripheral blood. The chain is assembled from TRBV7-3 and TRBJ2-2; TRBD1 fits 7 bases in the junction. CDR3 reads: CASSPTGTNTGELFF. The sequenced DNA is TGTGCCAGCAGCCCGACAGGGACCAACACCGGGGAGCTGTTTTTT. Extended through the reference TRBV7-3 and TRBJ2-2 proteins, this CDR3 yields the full variable domain: GAGVSQTPSNKVTEKGKYVELRCDPISGHTALYWYRQSLGQGPEFLIYFQGTGAADDSGLPNDRFFAVRPEGSVSTLKIQRTERGDSAVYLCASSPTGTNTGELFFGEGSRLTVL.